This TCR beta chain was profiled in a study of T cells after posttransplantation cyclophosphamide (TCRdb year 2016). Regarding the research as a whole: T cell repertoire reconstitution was tracked by TRB sequencing after myeloablative bone marrow transplantation in which posttransplantation cyclophosphamide was used as GVHD prophylaxis. Public TRB sequences were queried against a database of over 3,600 sequences associated with responses to pathogens, tumor antigens, self-antigens and alloantigens. Samples from about 37 PTCy-treated patients and roughly 17 related bone marrow donors of those patients were subjected to antigen receptor sequencing. TRA and TRB clonality were tightly correlated in about 10 samples, so subsequent TCR analyses focused on TRB only. Blood from all 35 or so PTCy patients with 1-year posttransplant specimens was subjected to TRB sequencing. Up to roughly 3 additional blood samples from 2 to 5.2 years after transplant were also TRB-sequenced in 3 patients, as was pretransplant blood from several patients. Results the study describes overall, beyond this receptor: Donor-recipient similarity was low at 1-2 months but rose over the first year, and later blood repertoires were often dominated by donor CD8+ memory clones. Across 35 to 55 patients, TRB clonality was highly associated with recipient CMV seropositivity and CMV reactivation, and diversity in PTCy patients was similar to diversity in CNI/methotrexate controls. The TRB repertoires of T cells infiltrating skin or GI tract showed only limited overlap with the TRB repertoires of T cells in blood.

The junction shows trimming of 3 bases on V and 9 bases on J, and the gene matches do not reach 9 bases of it. Reading from cysteine to phenylalanine, the CDR3 counts 15 amino acids. Only the CDR3 DNA is retained, 45 bases long and in frame from the first base. In the germline V gene, CDR1 corresponds to SGHRS and CDR2 to YFSETQ. TRB sequencing used genomic DNA with the immunoSEQ assay at survey resolution or the hsTCRB kit. The published analysis was carried out like this. The immunoSEQ software handled the initial read processing, while the LymphoSeq R package was used for the repertoire analyses. Clonality was computed as 1 minus normalized Shannon entropy; Gini coefficient was also calculated for each TRB dataset. To infer phenotypes in unsorted samples, TRB sequences from sorted subsets of the recipient or donor were mapped onto the unsorted samples of the same recipient. Imported from immuneACCESS, the table was reduced by TCRdb to in-frame sequences with V and J called. These copies leave out some clones; in studies compared against another copy, an unresolved V gene accounts for under half, and the cause of the remainder is not known. Clone size and V and J calls were adopted from that table, with D and trimming inferred from the DNA. The sample table shows 66,000 or so clones, and approximately 92% are seen once. The ten largest account for nearly 3% of the sample.

Comment on this clone: This clone's antigen is unknown. No much larger clone is present one base from it, and per-base qualities are unavailable.

On the day of marrow donation, related bone marrow donors gave peripheral blood samples. Peripheral blood and bone marrow mononuclear cells were isolated by Ficoll-Hypaque density centrifugation and were cryopreserved. Sequencing was carried out using PBMCs. This TCR derives from a woman in her thirties in good health and a related stem cell transplant donor. The V and J segments used are TRBV5-1 and TRBJ2-1, and TRBD2 aligns with 10 junction nucleotides. The CDR3 region reads CASSSELAGATEQFF. In nucleotides, the sequence is TGCGCCAGCAGCTCCGAGCTAGCGGGAGCGACTGAGCAGTTCTTC.